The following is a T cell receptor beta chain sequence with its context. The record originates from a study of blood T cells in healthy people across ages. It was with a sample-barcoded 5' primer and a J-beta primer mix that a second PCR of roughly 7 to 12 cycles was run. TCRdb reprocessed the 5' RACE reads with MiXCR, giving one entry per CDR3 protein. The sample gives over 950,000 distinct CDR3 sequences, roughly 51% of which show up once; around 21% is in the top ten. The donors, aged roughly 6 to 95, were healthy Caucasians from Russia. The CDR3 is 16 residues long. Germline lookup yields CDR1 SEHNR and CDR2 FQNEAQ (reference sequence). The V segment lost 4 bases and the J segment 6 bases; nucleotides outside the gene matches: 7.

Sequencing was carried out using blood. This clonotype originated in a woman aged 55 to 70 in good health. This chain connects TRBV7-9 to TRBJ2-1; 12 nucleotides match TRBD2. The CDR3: CASSSPLAGGGNEQFF. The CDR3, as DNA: TGTGCCAGCAGCTCTCCGCTAGCGGGGGGGGGCAATGAGCAGTTCTTC.